This T cell receptor (beta chain) was captured in a study of CD8 T cells in ankylosing spondylitis (dated 2017 in TCRdb). With respect to the entire study: The study set out to find disease-linked TCR variants by profiling T cell receptor beta repertoires in ankylosing spondylitis patients and healthy donors. The whole study cohort included some 100 healthy donors and around 25 ankylosing spondylitis patients. Peripheral blood was sampled, and synovial fluid was additionally collected from ankylosing spondylitis patients.

Here is what the overall study found, with its caveats: According to the report, matched synovial fluid samples from ankylosing spondylitis patients were significantly enriched for the disease-linked clones. Some motif variants were previously reported in synovial fluid and blood of reactive arthritis patients, suggesting common disease-initiation mechanisms. In peripheral blood, the disease-linked clones were found at relatively low frequencies and had a CD8+ phenotype. Blood from ankylosing spondylitis patients appeared to be characterized by a TCR beta motif composed of eight highly homologous amino acid variants.

This clonotype was found a few times. Its antigen is unknown. It has no much larger one-base neighbor in the sample; base qualities were not kept. Sequencing was carried out with an Illumina HiSeq 2500. TCR beta libraries were prepared by quantitative 5'-RACE with molecular barcodes. The paper's processing steps were these. A new computational method based on a probabilistic model of VDJ rearrangement was used to identify disease-linked TCR variants. TCRdb reworked the public reads: Q25 trimming with fastp, MiXCR clone assembly, productive beta chains retained. Rows with a matching CDR3 protein are joined into one entry that keeps the most common DNA and genes. These V and J calls are TCRdb output, not the study's own analysis. In all, the sample holds a few hundred thousand distinct CDR3 sequences, and about a sixth of those were seen once. The ten largest clonotypes hold 0.95% to 1.1% of the sample.

The sequencing input was blood, either unsorted or a sorted T cell fraction (not recorded which). The sequence derives from a male donor with ankylosing spondylitis.

The CDR3 sequence is CASSERDRGLYSNQPQHF. The sequence in DNA is TGTGCCAGCAGTGAGAGGGACAGGGGTCTCTATAGCAATCAGCCCCAGCATTTT. This chain is built from TRBV2 and TRBJ1-5, with 10 bases matching TRBD1. From a lookup of the germline V gene, CDR1 and CDR2 are SNHLY and FYNNEI. V is cut back by 3 bases and J by 0 bases, with 8 bases in the junction unmatched. Including cysteine and phenylalanine, the CDR3 has 18 amino acids. Here the CDR3 DNA is all that survives: 54 bases in frame from base 1.